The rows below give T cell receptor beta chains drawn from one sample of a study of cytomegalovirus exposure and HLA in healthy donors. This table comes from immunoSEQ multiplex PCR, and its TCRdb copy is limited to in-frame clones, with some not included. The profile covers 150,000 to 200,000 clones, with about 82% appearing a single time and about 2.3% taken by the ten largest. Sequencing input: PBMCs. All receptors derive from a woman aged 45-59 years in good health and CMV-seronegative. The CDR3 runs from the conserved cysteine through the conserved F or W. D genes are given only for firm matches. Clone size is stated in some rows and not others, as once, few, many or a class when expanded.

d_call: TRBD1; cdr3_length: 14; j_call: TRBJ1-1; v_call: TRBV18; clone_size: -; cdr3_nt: TGTGCCAGCTCGTCGACAGGGGTTGACACTGAAGCTTTCTTT; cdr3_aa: CASSSTGVDTEAFF
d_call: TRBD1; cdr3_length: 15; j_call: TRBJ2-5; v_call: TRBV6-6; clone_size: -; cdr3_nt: TGTGCCAGCAGTTCCGGGACAGCCTCACAAGAGACCCAGTACTTC; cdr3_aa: CASSSGTASQETQYF
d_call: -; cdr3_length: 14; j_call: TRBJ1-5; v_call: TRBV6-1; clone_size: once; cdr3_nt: TGTGCCAGCAGAAACCAACAGGGTGGTCAGCCCCAGCATTTT; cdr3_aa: CASRNQQGGQPQHF
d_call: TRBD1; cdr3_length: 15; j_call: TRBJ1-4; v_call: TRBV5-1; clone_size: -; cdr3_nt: TGCGCCAGCAGCAACGGACAGGGGGGGAATGAAAAACTGTTTTTT; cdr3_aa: CASSNGQGGNEKLFF
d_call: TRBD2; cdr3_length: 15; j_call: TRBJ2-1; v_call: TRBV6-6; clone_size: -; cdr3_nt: TGTGCCAGCAGTTACTCCGGGACTAGAAGCTATGAGCAGTTCTTC; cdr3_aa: CASSYSGTRSYEQFF
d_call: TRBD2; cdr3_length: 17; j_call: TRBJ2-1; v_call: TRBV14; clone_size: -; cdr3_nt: TGTGCCAGCAGCCCCGGGGATAGCGGGAGGGTTTACAATGAGCAGTTCTTC; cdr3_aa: CASSPGDSGRVYNEQFF
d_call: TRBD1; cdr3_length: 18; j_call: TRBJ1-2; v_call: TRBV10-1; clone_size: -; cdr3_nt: TGCGCCAGCAGTGACACACAGGGGATAAGTCCTACTAACTATGGCTACACCTTC; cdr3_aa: CASSDTQGISPTNYGYTF
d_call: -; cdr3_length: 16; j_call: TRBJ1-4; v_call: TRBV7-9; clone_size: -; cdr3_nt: TGTTCCAGCAGCTTAGAGGGAGGGGTATCGGTCGAAAAACTGTTTTTT; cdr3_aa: CSSSLEGGVSVEKLFF
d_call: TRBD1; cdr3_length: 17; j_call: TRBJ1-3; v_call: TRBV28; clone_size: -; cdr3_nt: TGTGCCAGCAGCATGGGGGGCAGGGGGCTATCTGGAAACACCATATATTTT; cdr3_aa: CASSMGGRGLSGNTIYF
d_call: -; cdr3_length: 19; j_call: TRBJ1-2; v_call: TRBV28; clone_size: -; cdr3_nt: TGTGCCAGCAGTTTATTCGCGATAACCCGTAGAACAGGGACCTATGGCTACACCTTC; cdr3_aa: CASSLFAITRRTGTYGYTF
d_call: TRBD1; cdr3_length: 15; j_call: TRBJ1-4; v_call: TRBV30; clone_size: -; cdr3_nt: TGTGCCTGGAGCGCTGGGACAGGGAGTAGTGAAAAACTGTTTTTT; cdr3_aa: CAWSAGTGSSEKLFF
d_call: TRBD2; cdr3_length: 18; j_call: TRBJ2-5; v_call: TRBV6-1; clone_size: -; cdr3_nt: TGTGCCAGCAGTGAAGGGGGACTAGCGGGAGGTTCAAAGGAGACCCAGTACTTC; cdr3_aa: CASSEGGLAGGSKETQYF
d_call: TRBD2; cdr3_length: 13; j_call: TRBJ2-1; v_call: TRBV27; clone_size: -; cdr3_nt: TGTGCCAGCAGTTTCGGACTAGTCAATGAGCAGTTCTTC; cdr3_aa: CASSFGLVNEQFF
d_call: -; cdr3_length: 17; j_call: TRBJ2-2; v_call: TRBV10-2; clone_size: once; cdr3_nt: TGCGCCAGCAGTGAGAGGGGGGGGAATCCCAACACCGGGGAGCTGTTTTTT; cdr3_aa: CASSERGGNPNTGELFF
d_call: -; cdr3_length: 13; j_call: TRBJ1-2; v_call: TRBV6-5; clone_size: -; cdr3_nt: TGTGCCAGCAGGTCCGGGACTTGGGATAGCTACACCTTC; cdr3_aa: CASRSGTWDSYTF
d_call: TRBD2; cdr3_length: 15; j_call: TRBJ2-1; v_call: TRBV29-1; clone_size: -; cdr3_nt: TGCAGCGTTGTGTTGGCTAGCGGATTCTACAATGAGCAGTTCTTC; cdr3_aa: CSVVLASGFYNEQFF
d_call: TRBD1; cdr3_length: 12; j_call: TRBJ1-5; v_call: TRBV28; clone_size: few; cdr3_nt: TGTGCCAGCAGCACAGGGGGCCAACCCCAGCATTTT; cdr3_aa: CASSTGGQPQHF
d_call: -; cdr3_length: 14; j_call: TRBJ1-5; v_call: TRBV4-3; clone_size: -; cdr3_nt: TGCGCCAGCTCTTCGGAGTATAGCAATCAGCCCCAGCATTTT; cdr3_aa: CASSSEYSNQPQHF
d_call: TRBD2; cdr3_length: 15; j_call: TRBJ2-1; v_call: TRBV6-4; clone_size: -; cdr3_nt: TGTGCCAGCAGTGACGAGACTAGCGGCCACAATGAGCAGTTCTTC; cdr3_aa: CASSDETSGHNEQFF
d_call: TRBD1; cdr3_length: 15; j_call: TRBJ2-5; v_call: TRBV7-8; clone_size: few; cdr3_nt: TGTGCCAGCAGCTTAGTGACAGGGGTTCAAGAGACCCAGTACTTC; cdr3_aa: CASSLVTGVQETQYF
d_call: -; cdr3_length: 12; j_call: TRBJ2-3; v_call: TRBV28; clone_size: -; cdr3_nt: TGTGCCAGCAGTTTAAGGCTAGGTGCGCAGTATTTT; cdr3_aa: CASSLRLGAQYF
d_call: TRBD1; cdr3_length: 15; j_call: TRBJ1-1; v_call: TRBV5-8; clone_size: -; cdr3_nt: TGTGCCAGCAGGACAGGGGTGAGGAGGAACACTGAAGCTTTCTTT; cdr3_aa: CASRTGVRRNTEAFF
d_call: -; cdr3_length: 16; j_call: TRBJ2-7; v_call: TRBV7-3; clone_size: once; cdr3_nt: TGTGCCAGCAGCTTAACTGGGCCGACGAGATGGTACGAGCAGTACTTC; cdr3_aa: CASSLTGPTRWYEQYF
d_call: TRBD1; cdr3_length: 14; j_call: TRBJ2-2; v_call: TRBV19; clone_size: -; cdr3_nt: TGTGCCAGTAGTATAACAGGGGCCACCGGGGAGCTGTTTTTT; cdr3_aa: CASSITGATGELFF
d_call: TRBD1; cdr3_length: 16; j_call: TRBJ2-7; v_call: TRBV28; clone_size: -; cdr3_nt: TGTGCCAGCAGTGATATCCATCGGACAGGGCTGTTAGAGCAGTACTTC; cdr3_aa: CASSDIHRTGLLEQYF
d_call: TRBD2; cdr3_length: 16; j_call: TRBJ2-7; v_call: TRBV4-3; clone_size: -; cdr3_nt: TGCGCCAGCAGCCAAGATGGTGTAGCGGGAGTCCCCGAGCAGTACTTC; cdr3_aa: CASSQDGVAGVPEQYF
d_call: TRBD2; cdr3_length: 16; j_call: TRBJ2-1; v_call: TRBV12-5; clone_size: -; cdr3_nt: TGTGCTAGTGCCCCCCTGGGCAGCGGGAGGGGCAATGAGCAGTTCTTC; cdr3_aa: CASAPLGSGRGNEQFF